The sequence of this T cell receptor beta chain was determined in a study of blood T cell repertoires in COVID-19. Clones were read by immunoSEQ multiplex PCR, and TCRdb kept only the in-frame ones, dropping some. The table records 300,000 to 350,000 clones, about nine tenths of them present only once. Trimming pared 4 bases from V and 1 base from J, leaving 11 bases between. The CDR3 runs to 14 residues. Germline loops: CDR1 SGHRS, CDR2 YFSETQ. The rearrangement links TRBV5-1 to TRBJ1-1; possibly TRBD1 for D (5 bases). This clonotype was sampled from a woman in her 30s who had been exposed to COVID-19. Source material: PBMCs or T cells enriched from blood (not recorded which). The CDR3 here is CASSVSQGNTEAFF. The CDR3 bases are TGCGCCAGCAGCGTATCCCAGGGGAACACTGAAGCTTTCTTT. Combining the CDR3 with reference TRBV5-1 and TRBJ1-1 gives the whole variable domain KAGVTQTPRYLIKTRGQQVTLSCSPISGHRSVSWYQQTPGQGLQFLFEYFSETQRNKGNFPGRFSGRQFSNSRSEMNVSTLELGDSALYLCASSVSQGNTEAFFGQGTRLTVV.